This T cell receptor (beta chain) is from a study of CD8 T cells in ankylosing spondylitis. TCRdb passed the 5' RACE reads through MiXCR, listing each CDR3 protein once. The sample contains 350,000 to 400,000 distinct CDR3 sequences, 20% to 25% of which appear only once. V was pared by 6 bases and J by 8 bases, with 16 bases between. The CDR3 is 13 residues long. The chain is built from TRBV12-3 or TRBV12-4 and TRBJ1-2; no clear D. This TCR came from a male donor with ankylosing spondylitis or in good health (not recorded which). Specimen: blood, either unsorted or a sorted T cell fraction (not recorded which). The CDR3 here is CASSPAWRVGYTF. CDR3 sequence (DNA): TGTGCCAGCAGCCCTGCATGGCGGGTAGGCTACACCTTC.